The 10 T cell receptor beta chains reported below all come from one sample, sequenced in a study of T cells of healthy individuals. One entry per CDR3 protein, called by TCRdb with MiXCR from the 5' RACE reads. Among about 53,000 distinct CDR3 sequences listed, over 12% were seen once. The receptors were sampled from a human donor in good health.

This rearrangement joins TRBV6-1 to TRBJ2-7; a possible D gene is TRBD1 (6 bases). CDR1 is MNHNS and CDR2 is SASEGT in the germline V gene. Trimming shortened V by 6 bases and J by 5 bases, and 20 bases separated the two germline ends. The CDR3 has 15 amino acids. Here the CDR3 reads CASRDRDTGRDEQYF. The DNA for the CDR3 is TGTGCCAGCAGGGACCGGGACACCGGTCGTGACGAGCAGTACTTC.

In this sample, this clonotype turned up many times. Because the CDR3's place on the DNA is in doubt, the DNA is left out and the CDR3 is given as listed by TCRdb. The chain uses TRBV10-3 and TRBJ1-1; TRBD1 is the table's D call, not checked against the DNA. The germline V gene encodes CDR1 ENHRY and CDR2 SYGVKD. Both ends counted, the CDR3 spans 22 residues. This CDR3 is CAISEGGRTEAFFGQGTTEAFF.

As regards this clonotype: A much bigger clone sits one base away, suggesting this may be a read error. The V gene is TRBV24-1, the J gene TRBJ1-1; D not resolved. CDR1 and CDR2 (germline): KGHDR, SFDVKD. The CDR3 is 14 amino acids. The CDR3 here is CATSDEGYNTETFF. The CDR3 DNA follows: TGTGCCACCAGTGACGAGGGTTACAACACTGAAACTTTCTTT.

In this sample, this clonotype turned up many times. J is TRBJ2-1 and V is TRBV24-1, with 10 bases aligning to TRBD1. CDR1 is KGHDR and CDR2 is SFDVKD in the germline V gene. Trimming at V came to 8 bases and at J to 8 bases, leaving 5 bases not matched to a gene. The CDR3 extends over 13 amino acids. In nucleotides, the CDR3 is TGTGCCACCACTTGGACAGGGGGTCATGAGCAGTTCTTC. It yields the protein CATTWTGGHEQFF.

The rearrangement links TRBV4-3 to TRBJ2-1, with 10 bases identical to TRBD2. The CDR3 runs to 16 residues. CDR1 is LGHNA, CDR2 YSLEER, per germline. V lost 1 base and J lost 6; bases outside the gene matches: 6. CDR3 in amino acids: CASSQVTLAGRNEQFF. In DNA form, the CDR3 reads TGCGCCAGCAGCCAAGTCACACTAGCGGGGCGCAATGAGCAGTTCTTC.

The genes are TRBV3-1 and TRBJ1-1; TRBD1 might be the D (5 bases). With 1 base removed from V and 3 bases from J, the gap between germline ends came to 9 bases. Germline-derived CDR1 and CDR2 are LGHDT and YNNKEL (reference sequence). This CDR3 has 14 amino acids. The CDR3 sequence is CASSQASRDTEAFF. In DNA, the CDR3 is TGTGCCAGCAGCCAAGCCAGCAGGGACACTGAAGCTTTCTTT. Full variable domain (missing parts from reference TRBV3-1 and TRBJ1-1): DTAVSQTPKYLVTQMGNDKSIKCEQNLGHDTMYWYKQDSKKFLKIMFSYNNKELIINETVPNRFSPKSPDKAHLNLHINSLELGDSAVYFCASSQASRDTEAFFGQGTRLTVV.

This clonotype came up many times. CDR3 DNA: TGTGCCAGCAGCATTGGGACTCGTAAGAACACTGAAGCTTTCTTT. It codes for CASSIGTRKNTEAFF. The rearrangement uses TRBV7-9 and TRBJ1-1, with a tentative D call TRBD1 (5 bases). Germline values: CDR1 SEHNR, CDR2 FQNEAQ (reference sequence). The CDR3 sequence is 15 residues long. V shed 5 bases and J shed 1 base, with 14 bases lying between them. Variable domain in full (rest from reference TRBV7-9 and TRBJ1-1): DTGVSQNPRHKITKRGQNVTFRCDPISEHNRLYWYRQTLGQGPEFLTYFQNEAQLEKSRLLSDRFSAERPKGSFSTLEIQRTEQGDSAMYLCASSIGTRKNTEAFFGQGTRLTVV.

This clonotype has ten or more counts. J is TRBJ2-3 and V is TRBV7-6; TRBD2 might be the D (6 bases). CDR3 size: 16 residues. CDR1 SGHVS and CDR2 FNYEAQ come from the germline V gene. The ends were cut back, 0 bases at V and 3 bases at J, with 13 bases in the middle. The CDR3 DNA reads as TGTGCCAGCAGCTTAGCGATTCAGGAGGGAACAGATACGCAGTATTTT. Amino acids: CASSLAIQEGTDTQYF.

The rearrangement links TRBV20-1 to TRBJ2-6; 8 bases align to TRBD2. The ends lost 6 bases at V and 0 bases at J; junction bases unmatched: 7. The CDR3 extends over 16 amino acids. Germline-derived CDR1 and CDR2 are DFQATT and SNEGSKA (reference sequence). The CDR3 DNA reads TGCAGTGCCATTATCGGGGGGGCCTCTGGGGCCAACGTCCTGACTTTC. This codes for CSAIIGGASGANVLTF.

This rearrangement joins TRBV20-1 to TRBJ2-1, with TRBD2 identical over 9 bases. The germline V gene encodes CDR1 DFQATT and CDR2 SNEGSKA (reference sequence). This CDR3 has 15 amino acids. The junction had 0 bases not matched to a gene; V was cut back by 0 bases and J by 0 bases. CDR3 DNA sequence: TGCAGTGCTAGAGAACTAGCGGGCTCCTACAATGAGCAGTTCTTC. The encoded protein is CSARELAGSYNEQFF.